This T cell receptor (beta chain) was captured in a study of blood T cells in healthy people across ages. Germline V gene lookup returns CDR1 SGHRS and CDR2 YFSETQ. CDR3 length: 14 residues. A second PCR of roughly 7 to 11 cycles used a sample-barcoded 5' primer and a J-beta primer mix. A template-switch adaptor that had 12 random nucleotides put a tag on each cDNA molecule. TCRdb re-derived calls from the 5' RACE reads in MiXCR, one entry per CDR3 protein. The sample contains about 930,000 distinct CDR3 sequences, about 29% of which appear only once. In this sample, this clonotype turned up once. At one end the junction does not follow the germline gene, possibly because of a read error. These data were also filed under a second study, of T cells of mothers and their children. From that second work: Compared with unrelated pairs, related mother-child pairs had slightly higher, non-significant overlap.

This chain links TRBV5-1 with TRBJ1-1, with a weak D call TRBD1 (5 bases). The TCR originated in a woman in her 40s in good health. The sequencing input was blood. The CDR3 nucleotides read TGCGCCAGCAGCTTGAGGGGAGGAGGGACTGAAGTTTTCTTT. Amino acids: CASSLRGGGTEVFF. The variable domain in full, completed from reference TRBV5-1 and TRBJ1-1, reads KAGVTQTPRYLIKTRGQQVTLSCSPISGHRSVSWYQQTPGQGLQFLFEYFSETQRNKGNFPGRFSGRQFSNSRSEMNVSTLELGDSALYLCASSLRGGGTEVFFGQGTRLTVV.